Reported below is one TCR beta chain. Its antigen is unknown. No base quality values were provided; no much bigger clone lies one nucleotide off. This entry belongs to a study of control samples from healthy donors and cancer patients (TCRdb year 2020). Library preparation employed the immunoSEQ multiplex PCR assay. Imported from immuneACCESS, the table was reduced by TCRdb to in-frame sequences with V and J called. These copies leave out some clones; in studies compared against another copy, an unresolved V gene accounts for under half, and the cause of the remainder is not known. Recorded for this sample are 230,000 or so clones; roughly 94% of them occurred a single time. About 1.4% of the sample comes from the top ten. The germline ends are 16 bases apart after V is trimmed by 6 bases and J by 7 bases. The germline V gene yields SGHRS for CDR1 and YFSETQ for CDR2. The CDR3, cysteine through phenylalanine, is 14 amino acids long. The sequence is cut down to CDR3 DNA, 42 bases in frame from base 1.

This chain joins TRBV5-1 to TRBJ2-2; the D gene is perhaps TRBD1, from 7 matching bases. What was sequenced was blood. The sequence came from a man aged 50 or older in good health. The CDR3: CASNLRGDGGELFF. At the DNA level, the sequence is TGCGCCAGCAACCTCAGGGGGGACGGCGGGGAGCTGTTTTTT.